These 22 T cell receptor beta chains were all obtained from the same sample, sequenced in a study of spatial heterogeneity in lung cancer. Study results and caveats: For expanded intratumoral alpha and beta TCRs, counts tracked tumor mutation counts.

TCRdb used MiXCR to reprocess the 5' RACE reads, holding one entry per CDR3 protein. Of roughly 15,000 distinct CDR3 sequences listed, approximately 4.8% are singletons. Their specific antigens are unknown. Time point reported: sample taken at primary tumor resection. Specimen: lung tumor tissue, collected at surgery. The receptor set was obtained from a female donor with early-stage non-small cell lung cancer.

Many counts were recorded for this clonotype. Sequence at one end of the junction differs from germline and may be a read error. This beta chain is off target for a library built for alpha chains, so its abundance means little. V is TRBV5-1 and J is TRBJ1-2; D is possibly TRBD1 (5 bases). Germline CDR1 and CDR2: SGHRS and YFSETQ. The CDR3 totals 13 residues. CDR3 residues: CASSTGAQSMPVF. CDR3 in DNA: TGCGCCAGCAGCACTGGGGCGCAGTCGATGCCCGTCTTC.

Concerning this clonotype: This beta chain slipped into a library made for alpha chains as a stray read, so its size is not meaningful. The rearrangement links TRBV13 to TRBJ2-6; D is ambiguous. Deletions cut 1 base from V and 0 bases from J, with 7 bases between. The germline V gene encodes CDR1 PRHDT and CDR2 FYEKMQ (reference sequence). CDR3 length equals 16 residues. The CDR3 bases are TGTGCCAGCAGCTTAGTAGGGCTCTCTGGGGCCAACGTCCTGACTTTC. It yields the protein CASSLVGLSGANVLTF. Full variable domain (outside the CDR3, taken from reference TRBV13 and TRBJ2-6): AAGVIQSPRHLIKEKRETATLKCYPIPRHDTVYWYQQGPGQDPQFLISFYEKMQSDKGSIPDRFSAQQFSDYHSELNMSSLELGDSALYFCASSLVGLSGANVLTFGAGSRLTVL.

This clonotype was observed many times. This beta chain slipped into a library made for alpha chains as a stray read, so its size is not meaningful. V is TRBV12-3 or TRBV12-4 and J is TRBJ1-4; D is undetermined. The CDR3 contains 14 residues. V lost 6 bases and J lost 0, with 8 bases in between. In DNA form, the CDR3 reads TGTGCCAGCAGGCCATCCGCAACTAATGAAAAACTGTTTTTT. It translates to CASRPSATNEKLFF.

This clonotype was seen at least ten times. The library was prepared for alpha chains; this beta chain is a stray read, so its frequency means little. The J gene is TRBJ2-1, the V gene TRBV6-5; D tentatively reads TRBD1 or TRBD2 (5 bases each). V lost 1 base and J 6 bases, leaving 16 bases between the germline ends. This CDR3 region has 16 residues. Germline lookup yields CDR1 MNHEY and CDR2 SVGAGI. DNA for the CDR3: TGTGCCAGCAGTTACTACCCCGTACTAGGGGTCAATGAGCAGTTCTTC. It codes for CASSYYPVLGVNEQFF.

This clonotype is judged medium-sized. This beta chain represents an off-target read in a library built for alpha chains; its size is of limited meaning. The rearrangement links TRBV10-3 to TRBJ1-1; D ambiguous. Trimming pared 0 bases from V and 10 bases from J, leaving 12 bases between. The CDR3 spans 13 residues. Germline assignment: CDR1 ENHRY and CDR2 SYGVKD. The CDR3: CAISESTSSRAFF. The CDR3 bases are TGTGCCATCAGTGAGTCGACCTCGAGTCGAGCTTTCTTT.

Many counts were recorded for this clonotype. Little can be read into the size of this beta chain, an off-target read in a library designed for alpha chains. The CDR3 DNA follows: TGTGCCAGCAGCTTAGCATGGGGCAGGGTTGACACTGAAGCTTTCTTT. Amino acids: CASSLAWGRVDTEAFF. The rearrangement links TRBV7-2 to TRBJ1-1, with D maybe TRBD1 (5 bases). The germline V gene encodes CDR1 SGHTA and CDR2 FQGNSA. This CDR3 contains 16 residues. The V and J ends lost 0 bases and 3 bases respectively, with 14 bases between them.

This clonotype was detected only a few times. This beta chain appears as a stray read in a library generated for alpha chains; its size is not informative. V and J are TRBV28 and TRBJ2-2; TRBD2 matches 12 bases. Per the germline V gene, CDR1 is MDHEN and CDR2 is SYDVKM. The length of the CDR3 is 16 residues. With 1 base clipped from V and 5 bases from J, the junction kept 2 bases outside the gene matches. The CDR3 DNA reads TGTGCCAGCAGTTTATTCACTAGCGGGGGGACCGGGGAGCTGTTTTTT. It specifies CASSLFTSGGTGELFF.

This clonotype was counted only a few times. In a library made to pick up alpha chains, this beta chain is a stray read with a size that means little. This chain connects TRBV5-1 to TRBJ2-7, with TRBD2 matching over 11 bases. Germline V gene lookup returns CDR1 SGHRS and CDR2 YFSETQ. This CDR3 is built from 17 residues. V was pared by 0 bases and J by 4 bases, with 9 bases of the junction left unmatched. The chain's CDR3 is CASSLGASGTSGYEQYF. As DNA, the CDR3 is TGCGCCAGCAGCTTGGGCGCCTCCGGGACTAGCGGTTACGAGCAGTACTTC.

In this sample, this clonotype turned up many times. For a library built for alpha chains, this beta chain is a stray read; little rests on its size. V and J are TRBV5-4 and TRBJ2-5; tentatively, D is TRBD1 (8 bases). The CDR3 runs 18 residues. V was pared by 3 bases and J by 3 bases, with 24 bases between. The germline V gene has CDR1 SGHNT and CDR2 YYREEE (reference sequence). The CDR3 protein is CASSSSLRGTGREETQYF. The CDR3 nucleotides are TGTGCCAGCAGCTCCTCTCTGCGGGGGACAGGTCGAGAAGAGACCCAGTACTTC.

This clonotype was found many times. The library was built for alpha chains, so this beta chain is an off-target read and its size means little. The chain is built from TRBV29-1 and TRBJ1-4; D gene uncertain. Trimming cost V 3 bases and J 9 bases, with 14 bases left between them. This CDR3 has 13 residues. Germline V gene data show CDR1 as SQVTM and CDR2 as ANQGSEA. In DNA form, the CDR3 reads TGCAGCGTTGAGAGGGCTCCGGGGAAAAAACTGTTTTTT. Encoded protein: CSVERAPGKKLFF.

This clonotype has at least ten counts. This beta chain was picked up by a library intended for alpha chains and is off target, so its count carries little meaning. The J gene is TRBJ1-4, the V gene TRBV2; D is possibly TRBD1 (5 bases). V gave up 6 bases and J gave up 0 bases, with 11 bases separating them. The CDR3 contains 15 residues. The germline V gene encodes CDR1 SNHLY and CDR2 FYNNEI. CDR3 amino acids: CASSRQLPTNEKLFF. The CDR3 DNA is TGTGCCAGCAGCAGACAGTTACCAACTAATGAAAAACTGTTTTTT.

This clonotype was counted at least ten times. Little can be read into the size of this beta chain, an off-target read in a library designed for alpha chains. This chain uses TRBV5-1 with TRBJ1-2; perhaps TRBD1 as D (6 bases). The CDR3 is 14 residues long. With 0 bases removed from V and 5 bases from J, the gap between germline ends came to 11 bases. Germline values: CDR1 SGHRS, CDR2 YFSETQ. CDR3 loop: CASSLESGAYGYTF. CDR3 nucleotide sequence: TGCGCCAGCAGCTTGGAGTCAGGGGCATATGGCTACACCTTC.

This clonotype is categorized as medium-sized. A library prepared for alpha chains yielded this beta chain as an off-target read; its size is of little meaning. The chain's CDR3 is CASSYLEGGYEQYF. CDR3 DNA: TGTGCCAGCAGTTACCTGGAAGGGGGCTACGAGCAGTACTTC. V is TRBV11-2 and J is TRBJ2-7; D is possibly TRBD1 (6 bases). The CDR3 is 14 amino acids. CDR1 is SGHAT, CDR2 FQNNGV, per germline. Trimming took off 6 bases at V and 3 bases at J, with 15 bases between the two ends.

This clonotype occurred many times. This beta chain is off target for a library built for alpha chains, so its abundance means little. CDR3 nucleotides: TGTGCCAGCAGCTTAGGTGCCAGCGGGGGCTACGAGCAGTACTTC. Translating it yields CASSLGASGGYEQYF. The V and J genes are TRBV13 and TRBJ2-7; 8 bases agree with TRBD2. The CDR3 has 15 residues. Losses at the gene ends were 0 bases for V and 3 bases for J; bases not matched to a gene: 4. In germline, CDR1 is PRHDT, CDR2 FYEKMQ (reference sequence).

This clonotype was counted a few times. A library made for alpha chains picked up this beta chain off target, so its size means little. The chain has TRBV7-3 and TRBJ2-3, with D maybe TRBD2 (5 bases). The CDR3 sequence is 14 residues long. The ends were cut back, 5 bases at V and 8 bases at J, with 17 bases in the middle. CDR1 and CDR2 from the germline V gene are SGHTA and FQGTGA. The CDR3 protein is CASSTLKERGTQYF. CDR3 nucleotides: TGTGCCAGCAGCACCCTAAAGGAACGGGGTACGCAGTATTTT.

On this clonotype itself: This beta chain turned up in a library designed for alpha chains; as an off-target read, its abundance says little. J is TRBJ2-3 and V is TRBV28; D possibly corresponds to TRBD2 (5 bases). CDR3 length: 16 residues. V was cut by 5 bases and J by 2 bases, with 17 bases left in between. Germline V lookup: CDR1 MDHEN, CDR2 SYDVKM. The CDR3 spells CASSPSDARDTDTQYF. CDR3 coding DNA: TGTGCCAGCAGTCCGTCGGACGCCCGGGACACAGATACGCAGTATTTT.

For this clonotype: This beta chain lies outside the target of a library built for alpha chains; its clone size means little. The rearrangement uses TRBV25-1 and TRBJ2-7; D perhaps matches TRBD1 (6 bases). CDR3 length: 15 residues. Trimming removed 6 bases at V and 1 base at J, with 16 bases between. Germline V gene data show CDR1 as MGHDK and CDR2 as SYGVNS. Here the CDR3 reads CASSRRDKGSYEQYF. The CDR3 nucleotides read TGTGCCAGCAGCCGCCGGGACAAGGGATCCTACGAGCAGTACTTC.

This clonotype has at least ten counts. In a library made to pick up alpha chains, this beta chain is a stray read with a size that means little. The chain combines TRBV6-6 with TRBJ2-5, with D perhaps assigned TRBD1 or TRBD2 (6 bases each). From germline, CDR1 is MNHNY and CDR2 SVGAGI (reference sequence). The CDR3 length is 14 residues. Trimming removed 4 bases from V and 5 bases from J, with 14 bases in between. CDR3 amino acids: CASSSRGPGETQYF. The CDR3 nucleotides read TGTGCCAGCAGTTCACGGGGGCCCGGGGAGACCCAGTACTTC.

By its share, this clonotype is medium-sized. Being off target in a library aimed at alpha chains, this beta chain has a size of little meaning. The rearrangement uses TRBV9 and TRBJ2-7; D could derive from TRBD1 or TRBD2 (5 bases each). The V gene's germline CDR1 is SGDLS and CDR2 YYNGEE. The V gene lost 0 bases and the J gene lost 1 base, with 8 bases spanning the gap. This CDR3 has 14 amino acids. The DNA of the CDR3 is TGTGCCAGCAGCGTAGCGGGGCAATCCTACGAGCAGTACTTC. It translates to CASSVAGQSYEQYF.

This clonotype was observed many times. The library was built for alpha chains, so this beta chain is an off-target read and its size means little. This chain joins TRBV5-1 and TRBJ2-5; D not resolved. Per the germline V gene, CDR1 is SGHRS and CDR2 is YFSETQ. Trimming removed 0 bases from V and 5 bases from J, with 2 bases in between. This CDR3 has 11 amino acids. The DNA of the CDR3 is TGCGCCAGCAGCTTGGAGGAGACCCAGTACTTC. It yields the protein CASSLEETQYF.

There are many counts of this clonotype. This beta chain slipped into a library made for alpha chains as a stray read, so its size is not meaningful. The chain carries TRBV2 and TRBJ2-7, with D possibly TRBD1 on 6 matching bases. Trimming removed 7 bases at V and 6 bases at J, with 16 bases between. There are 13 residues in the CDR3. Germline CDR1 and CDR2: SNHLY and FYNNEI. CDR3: CASKDSSVLEQYF. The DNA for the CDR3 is TGTGCCAGCAAGGACAGTTCTGTCCTCGAGCAGTACTTC. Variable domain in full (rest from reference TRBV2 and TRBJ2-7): EPEVTQTPSHQVTQMGQEVILRCVPISNHLYFYWYRQILGQKVEFLVSFYNNEISEKSEIFDDQFSVERPDGSNFTLKIRSTKLEDSAMYFCASKDSSVLEQYFGPGTRLTVT.

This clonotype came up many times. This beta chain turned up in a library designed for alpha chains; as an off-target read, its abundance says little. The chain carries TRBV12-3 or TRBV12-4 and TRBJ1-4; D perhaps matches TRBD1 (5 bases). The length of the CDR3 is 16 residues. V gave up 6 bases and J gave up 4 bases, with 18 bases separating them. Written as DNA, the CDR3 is TGTGCCAGCAGACCCTCCGCCGGGACCATTAATGAAAAACTGTTTTTT. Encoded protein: CASRPSAGTINEKLFF.